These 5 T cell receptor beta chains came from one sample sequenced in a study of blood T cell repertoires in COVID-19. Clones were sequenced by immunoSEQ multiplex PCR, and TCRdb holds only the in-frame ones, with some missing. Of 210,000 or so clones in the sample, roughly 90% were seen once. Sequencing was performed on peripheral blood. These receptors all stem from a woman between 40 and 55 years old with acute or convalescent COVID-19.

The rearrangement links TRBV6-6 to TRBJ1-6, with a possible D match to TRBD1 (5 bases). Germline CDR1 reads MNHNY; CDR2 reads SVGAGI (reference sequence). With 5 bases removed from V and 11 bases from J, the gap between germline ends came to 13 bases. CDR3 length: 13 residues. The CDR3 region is CASSTRTQPPLHF. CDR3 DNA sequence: TGTGCCAGCAGTACAAGGACACAGCCACCCCTCCACTTT.

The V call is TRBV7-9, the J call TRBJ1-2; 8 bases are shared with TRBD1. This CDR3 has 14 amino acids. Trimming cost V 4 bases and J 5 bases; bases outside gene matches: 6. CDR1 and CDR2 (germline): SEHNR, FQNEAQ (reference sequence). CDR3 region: CASSSRTGKYGYTF. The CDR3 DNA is TGTGCCAGCAGCTCCCGGACAGGGAAGTATGGCTACACCTTC.

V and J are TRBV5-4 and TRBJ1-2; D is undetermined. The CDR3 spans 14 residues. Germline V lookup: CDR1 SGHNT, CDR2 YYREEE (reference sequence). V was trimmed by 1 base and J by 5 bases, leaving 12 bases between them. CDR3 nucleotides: TGTGCCAGCAGCTTGTCCGGTCGTTGGTATGGCTACACCTTC. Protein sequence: CASSLSGRWYGYTF.

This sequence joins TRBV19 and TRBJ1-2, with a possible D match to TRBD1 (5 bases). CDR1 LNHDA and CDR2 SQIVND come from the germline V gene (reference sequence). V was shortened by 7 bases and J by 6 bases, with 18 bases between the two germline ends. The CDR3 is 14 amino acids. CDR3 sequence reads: CASTDAGGGDGYTF. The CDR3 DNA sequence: TGTGCCAGTACCGACGCTGGGGGAGGAGATGGCTACACCTTC.

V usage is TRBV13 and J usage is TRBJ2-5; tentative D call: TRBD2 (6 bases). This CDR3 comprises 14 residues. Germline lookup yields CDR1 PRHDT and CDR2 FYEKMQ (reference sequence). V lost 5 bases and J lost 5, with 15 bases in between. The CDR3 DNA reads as TGTGCCAGCAGCCTTAGCGGTGCCTTGGAGACCCAGTACTTC. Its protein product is CASSLSGALETQYF.